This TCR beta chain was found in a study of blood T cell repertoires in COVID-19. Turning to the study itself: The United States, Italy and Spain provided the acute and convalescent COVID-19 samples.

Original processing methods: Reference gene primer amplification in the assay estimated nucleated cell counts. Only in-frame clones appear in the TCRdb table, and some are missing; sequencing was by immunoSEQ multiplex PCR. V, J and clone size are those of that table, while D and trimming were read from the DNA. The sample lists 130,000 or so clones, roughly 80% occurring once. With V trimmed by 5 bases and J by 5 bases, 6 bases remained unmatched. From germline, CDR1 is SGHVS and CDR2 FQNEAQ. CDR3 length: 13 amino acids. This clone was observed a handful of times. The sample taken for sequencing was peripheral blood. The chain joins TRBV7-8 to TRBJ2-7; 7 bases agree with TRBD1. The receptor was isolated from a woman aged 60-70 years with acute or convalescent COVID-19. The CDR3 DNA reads TGTGCCAGCAGCACGACAGGGACCCACGAGCAGTACTTC. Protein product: CASSTTGTHEQYF.